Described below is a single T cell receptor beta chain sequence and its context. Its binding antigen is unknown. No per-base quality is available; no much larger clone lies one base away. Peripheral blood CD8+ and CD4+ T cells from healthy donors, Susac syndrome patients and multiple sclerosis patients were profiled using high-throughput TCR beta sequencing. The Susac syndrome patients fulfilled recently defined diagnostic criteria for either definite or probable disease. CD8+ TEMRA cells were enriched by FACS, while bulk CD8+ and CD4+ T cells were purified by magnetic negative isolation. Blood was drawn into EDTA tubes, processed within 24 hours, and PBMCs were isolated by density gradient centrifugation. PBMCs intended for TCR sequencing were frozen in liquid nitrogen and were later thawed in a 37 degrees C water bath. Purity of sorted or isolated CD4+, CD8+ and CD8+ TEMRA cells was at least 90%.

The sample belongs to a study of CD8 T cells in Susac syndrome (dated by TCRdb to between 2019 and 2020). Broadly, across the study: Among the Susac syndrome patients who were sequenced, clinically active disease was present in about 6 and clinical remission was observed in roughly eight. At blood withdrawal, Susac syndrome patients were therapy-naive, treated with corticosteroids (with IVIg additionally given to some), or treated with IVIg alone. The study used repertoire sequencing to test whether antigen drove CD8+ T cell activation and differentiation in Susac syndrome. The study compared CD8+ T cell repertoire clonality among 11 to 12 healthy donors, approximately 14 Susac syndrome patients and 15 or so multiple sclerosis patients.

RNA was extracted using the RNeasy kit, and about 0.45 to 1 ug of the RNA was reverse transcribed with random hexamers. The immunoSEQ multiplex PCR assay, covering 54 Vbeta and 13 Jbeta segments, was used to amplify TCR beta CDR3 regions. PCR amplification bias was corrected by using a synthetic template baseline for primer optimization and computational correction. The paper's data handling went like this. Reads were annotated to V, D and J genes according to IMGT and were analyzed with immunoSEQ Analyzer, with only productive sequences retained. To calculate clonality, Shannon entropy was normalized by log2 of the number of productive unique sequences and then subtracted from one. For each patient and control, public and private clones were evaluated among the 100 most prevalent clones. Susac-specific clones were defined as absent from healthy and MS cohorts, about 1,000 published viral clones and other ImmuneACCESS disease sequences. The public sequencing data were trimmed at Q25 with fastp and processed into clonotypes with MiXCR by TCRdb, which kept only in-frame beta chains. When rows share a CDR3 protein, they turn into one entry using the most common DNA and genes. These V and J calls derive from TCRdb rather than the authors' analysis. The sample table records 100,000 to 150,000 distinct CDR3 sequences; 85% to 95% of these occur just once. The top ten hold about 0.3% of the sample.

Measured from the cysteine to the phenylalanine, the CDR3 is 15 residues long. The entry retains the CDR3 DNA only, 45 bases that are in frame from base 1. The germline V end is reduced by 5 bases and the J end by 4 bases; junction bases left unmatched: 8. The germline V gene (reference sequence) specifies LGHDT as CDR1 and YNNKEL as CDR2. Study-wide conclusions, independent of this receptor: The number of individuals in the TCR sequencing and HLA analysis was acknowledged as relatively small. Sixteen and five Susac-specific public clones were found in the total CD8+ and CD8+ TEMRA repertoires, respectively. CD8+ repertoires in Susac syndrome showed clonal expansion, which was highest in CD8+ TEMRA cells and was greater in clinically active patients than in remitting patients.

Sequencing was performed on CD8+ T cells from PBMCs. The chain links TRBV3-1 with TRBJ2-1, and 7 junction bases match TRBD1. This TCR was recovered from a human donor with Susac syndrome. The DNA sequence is TGTGCCAGCAGCGAGTGGGACAGACCTTACAATGAGCAGTTCTTC. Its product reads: CASSEWDRPYNEQFF.